The clone carrying this T cell receptor beta chain was counted at least ten times. This entry comes from a study of human T cells and chemical hapten exposure. Study-wide context: A patient group, mainly female, showed alopecia areata, totalis or universalis.

Documented time point: patch test 2, 6 weeks after DPC sensitization. Treatment reported: therapeutic diphenylcyclopropenone sensitization with weekly scalp DPC. The study's library attached unique molecular identifiers to single cDNA molecules. In TCRdb, the RACE reads were re-called with MiXCR into one record per CDR3 protein. The sample carries about 380,000 distinct CDR3 sequences, roughly 6% recorded once. Trimming left V 4 bases short and J 6 bases short, with 18 bases between. CDR1 is SGHVS, CDR2 FQNEAQ, per germline. The CDR3 length is 15 residues. The rearrangement uses TRBV7-8 and TRBJ1-2; D unclear. This specimen was whole blood, taken in connection with sensitization to the hapten diphenylcyclopropenone (DPC). This TCR was recovered from a woman between 18 and 29 years old with alopecia areata. Some clones in this sample may be carry-over from other donors' samples. CDR3 sequence reads: CASSYLSSSYNGYTF. CDR3 DNA: TGTGCCAGCAGCTATCTTTCGAGCTCCTATAATGGCTACACCTTC.